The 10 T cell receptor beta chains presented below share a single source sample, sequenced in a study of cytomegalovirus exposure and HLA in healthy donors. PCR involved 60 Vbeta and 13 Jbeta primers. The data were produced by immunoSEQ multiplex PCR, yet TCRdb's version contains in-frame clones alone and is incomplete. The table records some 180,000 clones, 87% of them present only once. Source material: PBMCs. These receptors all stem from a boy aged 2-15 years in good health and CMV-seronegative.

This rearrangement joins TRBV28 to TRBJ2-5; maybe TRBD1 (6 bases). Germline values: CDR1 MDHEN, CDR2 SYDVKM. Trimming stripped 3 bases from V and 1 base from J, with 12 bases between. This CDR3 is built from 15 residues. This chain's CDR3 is CASSLGLDSQETQYF. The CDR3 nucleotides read TGTGCCAGCAGTTTGGGTTTGGACAGCCAAGAGACCCAGTACTTC.

This CDR3 is CASSLDEGAGYGYTF. CDR3 nucleotides: TGTGCCAGCAGCTTAGATGAGGGGGCGGGCTATGGCTACACCTTC. The chain couples TRBV7-8 to TRBJ1-2; TRBD1 aligns across 7 bases. Per germline, CDR1 SGHVS and CDR2 FQNEAQ. With 1 base clipped from V and 4 bases from J, the junction kept 6 bases outside the gene matches. The CDR3 extends over 15 amino acids.

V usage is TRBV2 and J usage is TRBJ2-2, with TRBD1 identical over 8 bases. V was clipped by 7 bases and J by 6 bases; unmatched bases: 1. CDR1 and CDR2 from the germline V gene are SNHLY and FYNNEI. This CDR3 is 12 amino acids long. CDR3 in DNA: TGTGCCAGCATACAGGGGGCCGGGGAGCTGTTTTTT. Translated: CASIQGAGELFF.

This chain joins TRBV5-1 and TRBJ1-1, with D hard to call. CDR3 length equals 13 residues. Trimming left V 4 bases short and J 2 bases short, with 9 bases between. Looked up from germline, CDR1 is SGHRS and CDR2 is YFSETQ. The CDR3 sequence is CASSHDINTEAFF. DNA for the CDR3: TGCGCCAGCAGCCACGACATCAACACTGAAGCTTTCTTT. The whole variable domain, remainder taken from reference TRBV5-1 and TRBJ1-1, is KAGVTQTPRYLIKTRGQQVTLSCSPISGHRSVSWYQQTPGQGLQFLFEYFSETQRNKGNFPGRFSGRQFSNSRSEMNVSTLELGDSALYLCASSHDINTEAFFGQGTRLTVV.

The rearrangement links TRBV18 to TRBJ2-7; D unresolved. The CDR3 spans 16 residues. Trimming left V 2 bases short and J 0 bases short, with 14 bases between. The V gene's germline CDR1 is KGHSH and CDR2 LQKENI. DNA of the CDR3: TGTGCCAGCTCACCAGTTAAAACAGTAAGCTCCTACGAGCAGTACTTC. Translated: CASSPVKTVSSYEQYF.

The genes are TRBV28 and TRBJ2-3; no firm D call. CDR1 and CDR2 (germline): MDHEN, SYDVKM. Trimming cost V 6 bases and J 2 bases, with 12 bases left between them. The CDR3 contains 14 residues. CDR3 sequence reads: CASSSRAVTDTQYF. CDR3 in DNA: TGTGCCAGCAGCTCTCGAGCCGTCACAGATACGCAGTATTTT.

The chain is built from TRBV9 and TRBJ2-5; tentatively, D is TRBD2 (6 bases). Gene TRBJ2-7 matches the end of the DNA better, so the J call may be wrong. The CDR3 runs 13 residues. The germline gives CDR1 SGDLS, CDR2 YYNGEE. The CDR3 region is CASGPGVNYEQYF. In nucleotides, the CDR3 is TGTGCCAGCGGACCGGGAGTTAACTACGAGCAGTACTTC.

The CDR3 nucleotides are TGCGCCAGCAGCCGAGATAGCGTATCTGGGGCCAACGTCCTGACTTTC. This codes for CASSRDSVSGANVLTF. The V and J genes are TRBV5-1 and TRBJ2-6; D is perhaps TRBD2 (5 bases). Germline values: CDR1 SGHRS, CDR2 YFSETQ. CDR3 length: 16 residues. Deletions cut 4 bases from V and 1 base from J, with 12 bases between.

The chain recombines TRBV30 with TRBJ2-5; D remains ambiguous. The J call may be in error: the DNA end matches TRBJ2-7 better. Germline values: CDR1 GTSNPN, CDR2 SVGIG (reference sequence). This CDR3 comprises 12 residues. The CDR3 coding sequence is TGTGCCTGGAGTTCCCCTCACTACGAGCAGTACTTC. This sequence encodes CAWSSPHYEQYF.

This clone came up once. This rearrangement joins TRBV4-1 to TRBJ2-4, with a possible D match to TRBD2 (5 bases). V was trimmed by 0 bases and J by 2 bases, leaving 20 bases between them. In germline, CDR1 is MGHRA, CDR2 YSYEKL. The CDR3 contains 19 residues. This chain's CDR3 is CASSQEVWGIGGSKNIQYF. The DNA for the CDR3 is TGCGCCAGCAGCCAAGAGGTTTGGGGAATTGGAGGTTCCAAAAACATTCAGTACTTC.